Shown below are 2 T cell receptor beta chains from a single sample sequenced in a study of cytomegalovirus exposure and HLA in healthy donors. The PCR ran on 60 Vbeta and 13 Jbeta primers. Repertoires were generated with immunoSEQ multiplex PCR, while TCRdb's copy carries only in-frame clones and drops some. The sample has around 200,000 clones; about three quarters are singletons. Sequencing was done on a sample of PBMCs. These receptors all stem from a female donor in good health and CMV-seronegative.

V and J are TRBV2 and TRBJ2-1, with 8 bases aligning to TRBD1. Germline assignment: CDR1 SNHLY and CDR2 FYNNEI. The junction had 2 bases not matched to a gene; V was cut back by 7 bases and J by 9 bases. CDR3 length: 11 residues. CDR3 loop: CASITGGEQFF. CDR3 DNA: TGTGCCAGCATAACAGGGGGTGAGCAGTTCTTC. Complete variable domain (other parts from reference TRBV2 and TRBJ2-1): EPEVTQTPSHQVTQMGQEVILRCVPISNHLYFYWYRQILGQKVEFLVSFYNNEISEKSEIFDDQFSVERPDGSNFTLKIRSTKLEDSAMYFCASITGGEQFFGPGTRLTVL.

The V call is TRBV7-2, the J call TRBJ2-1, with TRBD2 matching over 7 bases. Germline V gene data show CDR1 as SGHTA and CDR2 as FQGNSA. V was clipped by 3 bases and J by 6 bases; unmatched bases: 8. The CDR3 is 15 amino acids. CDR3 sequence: CASSFREAFFNEQFF. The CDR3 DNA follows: TGTGCCAGCAGCTTCCGGGAGGCGTTTTTCAATGAGCAGTTCTTC.